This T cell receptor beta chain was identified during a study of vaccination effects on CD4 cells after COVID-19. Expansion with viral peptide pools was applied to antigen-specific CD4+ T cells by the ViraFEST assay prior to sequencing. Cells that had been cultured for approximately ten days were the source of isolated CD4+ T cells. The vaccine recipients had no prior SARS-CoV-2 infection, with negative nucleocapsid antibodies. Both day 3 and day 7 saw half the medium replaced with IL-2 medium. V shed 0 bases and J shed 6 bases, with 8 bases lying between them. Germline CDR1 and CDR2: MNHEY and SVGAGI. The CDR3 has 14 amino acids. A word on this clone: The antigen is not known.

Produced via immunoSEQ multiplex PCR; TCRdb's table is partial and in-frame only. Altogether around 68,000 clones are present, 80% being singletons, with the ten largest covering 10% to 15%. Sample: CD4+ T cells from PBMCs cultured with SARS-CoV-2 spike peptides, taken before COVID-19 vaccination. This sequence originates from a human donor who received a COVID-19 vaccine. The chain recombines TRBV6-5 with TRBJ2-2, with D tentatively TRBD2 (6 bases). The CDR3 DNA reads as TGTGCCAGCAGTTACTCGGGGGGTTCCGGGGAGCTGTTTTTT. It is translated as CASSYSGGSGELFF.